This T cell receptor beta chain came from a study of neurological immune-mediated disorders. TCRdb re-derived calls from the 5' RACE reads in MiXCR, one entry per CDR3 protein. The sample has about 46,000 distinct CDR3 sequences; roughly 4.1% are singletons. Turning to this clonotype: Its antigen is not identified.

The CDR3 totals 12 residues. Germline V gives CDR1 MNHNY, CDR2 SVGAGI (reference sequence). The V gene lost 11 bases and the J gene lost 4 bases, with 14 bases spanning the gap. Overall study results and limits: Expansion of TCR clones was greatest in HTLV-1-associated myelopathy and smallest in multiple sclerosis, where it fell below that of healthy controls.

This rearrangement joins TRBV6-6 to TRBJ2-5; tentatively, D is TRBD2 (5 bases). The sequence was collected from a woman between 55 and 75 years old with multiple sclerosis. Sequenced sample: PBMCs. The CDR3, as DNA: TGTGCCTCCGGACTCGGTATAGAGACCCAGTACTTC. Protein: CASGLGIETQYF.